These 6 T cell receptor beta chains were all obtained from the same sample, sequenced in a study of blood T cell repertoires in COVID-19. Method: immunoSEQ multiplex PCR; TCRdb's copy keeps in-frame clones and lacks some. The table has about 290,000 clones, roughly nine tenths seen once. The sequencing input was PBMCs or T cells enriched from blood (not recorded which). The receptors originated from a woman aged 40 to 49 who had recovered from COVID-19.

This chain links TRBV6-6 with TRBJ1-1; TRBD1 agrees at 9 bases. V gave up 2 bases and J gave up 6 bases; unmatched junction bases: 1. The CDR3 sequence is 13 residues long. Germline loops: CDR1 MNHNY, CDR2 SVGAGI (reference sequence). The CDR3 protein is CASSYRQGAEAFF. The CDR3 DNA follows: TGTGCCAGCAGTTACCGACAGGGGGCTGAAGCTTTCTTT.

The chain joins TRBV7-2 to TRBJ1-3; D is unclear. The V gene lost 4 bases and the J gene lost 3 bases, with 10 bases spanning the gap. This CDR3 spans 14 amino acids. CDR1 and CDR2 from the germline V gene are SGHTA and FQGNSA. For the CDR3, the DNA is TGTGCCAGCAGCTCCCCGGCGGTTGGAAACACCATATATTTT. The encoded protein is CASSSPAVGNTIYF.

The rearrangement links TRBV11-1 to TRBJ2-7, with D possibly TRBD2 on 6 matching bases. Deletions cut 0 bases from V and 5 bases from J, with 11 bases between. Germline V gene data show CDR1 as SGHAT and CDR2 as FQDESV (reference sequence). The CDR3 spans 14 residues. CDR3 in DNA: TGTGCCAGCAGCTTAGCGACCGGACTACACGAGCAGTACTTC. Protein: CASSLATGLHEQYF.

The chain joins TRBV5-4 to TRBJ2-1; 7 nucleotides line up with TRBD2. The V segment lost 2 bases and the J segment 4 bases; nucleotides outside the gene matches: 6. The CDR3 length is 15 residues. Looked up from germline, CDR1 is SGHNT and CDR2 is YYREEE (reference sequence). The chain's CDR3 is CASSLGGREYNEQFF. CDR3 DNA: TGTGCCAGCAGCTTAGGAGGGAGGGAGTACAATGAGCAGTTCTTC.

This clone was seen once. The V and J genes are TRBV10-3 and TRBJ1-5; D remains ambiguous. CDR3 length: 15 amino acids. Germline V lookup: CDR1 ENHRY, CDR2 SYGVKD. V shed 2 bases and J shed 0 bases, with 8 bases lying between them. The CDR3 nucleotides read TGTGCCATCAGTGAGGGGAGAAATAGCAATCAGCCCCAGCATTTT. This encodes CAISEGRNSNQPQHF.

The V call is TRBV7-2, the J call TRBJ1-2, with a possible D match to TRBD1 (5 bases). V lost 1 base to trimming and J lost 9 bases, with 15 bases between them. The CDR3 has 14 residues. Germline V gene data show CDR1 as SGHTA and CDR2 as FQGNSA. CDR3 loop: CASSLGGQGISYTF. In DNA form, the CDR3 reads TGTGCCAGCAGCTTAGGGGGTCAGGGAATTAGCTACACCTTC.